Listed below are T cell receptor beta chains from one sample, sequenced in a study of PD-L1 blockade in urothelial cancer. Measured with immunoSEQ multiplex PCR; TCRdb has only the in-frame clones, and not every one. The repertoire holds around 46,000 clones, roughly four fifths seen once, with about 13% in the top ten. The specimen comprised PBMCs, sampled around atezolizumab (anti-PD-L1) treatment. These receptors all stem from a man in his 60s with urothelial cancer. Both conserved end residues are part of each CDR3. Each record gives: clone size, J gene, D gene, V gene, CDR3 DNA, CDR3 protein. D genes are given only for firm matches. Clone size is given for some rows only: seen once, a few or many times, or a class if the clone is expanded.

-	TRBJ2-7	TRBD2	TRBV19	TGTGCCAGTAGGGCTAGCGGAATCTACGAGCAGTACTTC	CASRASGIYEQYF
-	TRBJ1-3	-	TRBV6-1	TGTGCCAGCAGTGAAGGCGTGGGAAACACCATATATTTT	CASSEGVGNTIYF
once	TRBJ2-7	TRBD2	TRBV5-6	TGTGCCAGCAGTTTGAAACCCCAGCGGGGGGTATACGAGCAGTACTTC	CASSLKPQRGVYEQYF
-	TRBJ2-5	TRBD2	TRBV11-2	TGTGCCAGCAGCACGAGACTAGCGGGGGGAGAGACCCAGTACTTC	CASSTRLAGGETQYF
few	TRBJ1-2	TRBD1	TRBV19	TGTGCCAGTGCCCCCAGGGACAGGGGTGGCTATGGCTACACCTTC	CASAPRDRGGYGYTF
-	TRBJ1-1	-	TRBV6-4	TGTGCCAGCAGTGCGAGCCCTGGGAACACTGAAGCTTTCTTT	CASSASPGNTEAFF
-	TRBJ1-1	-	TRBV9	TGTGCCAGCAGCCCTACCTACCAGAACACTGAAGCTTTCTTT	CASSPTYQNTEAFF
-	TRBJ1-3	TRBD1	TRBV30	TGTGCCTGGAGGGACACGAGAGGGACAGGGGCTGGAAACACCATATATTTT	CAWRDTRGTGAGNTIYF
-	TRBJ1-1	-	TRBV7-9	TGTGCCTGGGCGACAGGGAACACTGAAGCTTTCTTT	CAWATGNTEAFF
-	TRBJ1-3	TRBD1	TRBV19	TGTGCCAGTAGTGTCGACCCAGACAGGGCTGGAAACACCATATATTTT	CASSVDPDRAGNTIYF
-	TRBJ2-5	-	TRBV7-8	TGTGCCAGCTTAGGGGGAGAGACCCAGTACTTC	CASLGGETQYF
few	TRBJ2-7	TRBD1	TRBV7-8	TGTGCCAGCAGCGTTCCAGGGGGCGAGCAGTACTTC	CASSVPGGEQYF